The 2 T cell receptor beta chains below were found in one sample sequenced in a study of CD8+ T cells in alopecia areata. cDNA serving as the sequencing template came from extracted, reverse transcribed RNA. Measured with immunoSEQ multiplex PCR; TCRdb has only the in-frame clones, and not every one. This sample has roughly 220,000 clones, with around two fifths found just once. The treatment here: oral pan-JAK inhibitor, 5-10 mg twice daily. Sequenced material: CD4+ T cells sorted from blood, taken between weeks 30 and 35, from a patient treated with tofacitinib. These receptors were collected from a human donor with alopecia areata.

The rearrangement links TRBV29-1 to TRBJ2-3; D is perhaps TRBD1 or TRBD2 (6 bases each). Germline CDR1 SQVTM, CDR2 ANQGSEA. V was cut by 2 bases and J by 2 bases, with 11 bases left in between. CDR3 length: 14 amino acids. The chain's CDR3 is CSVEIGGPTDTQYF. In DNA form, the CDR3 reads TGCAGCGTTGAAATCGGGGGCCCCACAGATACGCAGTATTTT.

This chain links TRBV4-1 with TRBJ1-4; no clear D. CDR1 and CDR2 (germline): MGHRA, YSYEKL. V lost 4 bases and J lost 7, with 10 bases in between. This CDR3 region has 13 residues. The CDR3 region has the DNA TGCGCCAGCAGCCTCTATAGGGTTGAAAAACTGTTTTTT. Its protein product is CASSLYRVEKLFF.